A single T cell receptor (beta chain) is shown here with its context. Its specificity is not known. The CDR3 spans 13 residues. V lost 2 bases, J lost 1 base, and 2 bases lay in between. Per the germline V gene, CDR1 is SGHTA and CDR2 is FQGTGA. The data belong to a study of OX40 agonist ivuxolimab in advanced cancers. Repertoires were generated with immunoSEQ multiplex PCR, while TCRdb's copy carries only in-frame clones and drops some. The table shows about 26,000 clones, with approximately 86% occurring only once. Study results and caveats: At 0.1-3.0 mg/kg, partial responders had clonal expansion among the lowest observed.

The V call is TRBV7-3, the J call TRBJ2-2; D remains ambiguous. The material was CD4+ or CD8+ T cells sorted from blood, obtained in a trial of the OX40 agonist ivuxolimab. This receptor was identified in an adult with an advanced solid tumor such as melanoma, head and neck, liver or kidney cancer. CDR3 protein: CASSLWNTGELFF. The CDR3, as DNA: TGTGCCAGCAGCTTATGGAACACCGGGGAGCTGTTTTTT.